This TCR beta chain stems from a study of technical replicates of blood from several donors. The CDR3 spans 14 residues. CDR1 and CDR2 from the germline V gene are GTSNPN and SVGIG (reference sequence). V gave up 4 bases and J gave up 6 bases, with 18 bases separating them. TCRdb's table, derived via immunoSEQ multiplex PCR, lists solely in-frame clones and lacks some. The table has approximately 73,000 clones, more than 85% seen once; the top ten hold about 0.37%. This sequence originates from a human donor in good health. The genes are TRBV30 and TRBJ1-2; possible D gene TRBD1, 5 bases. Sequences were obtained from T cells isolated from PBMCs. The CDR3 spells CAWTVGGDAHGYTF. CDR3 nucleotides: TGTGCCTGGACCGTAGGAGGGGATGCTCATGGCTACACCTTC.